This T cell receptor beta chain was obtained from a study of T cell responses to AZD1222 COVID-19 vaccine. The study's findings and limits: Clonal diversity was possibly underestimated, and white British individuals and females predominated among donors.

This clone appeared a single time. Antigen unknown. Sequencing was performed with immunoSEQ multiplex PCR; in TCRdb, only in-frame clones are kept and a portion is missing. The repertoire consists of nearly 200,000 clones, with 90% to 95% occurring once and the leading ten covering about 1%. J lost 4 bases, V lost 6 bases, and 7 bases had no gene match. Germline values: CDR1 SEHNR, CDR2 FQNEAQ (reference sequence). This CDR3 is built from 15 residues. This sequence originates from an adult who received the AZD1222 COVID-19 vaccine. The chain recombines TRBV7-9 with TRBJ2-3, with 10 bases identical to TRBD2. Specimen: peripheral blood, collected 28 days after the second AZD1222 dose. CDR3 region: CASSPTSGAPDTQYF. CDR3 bases: TGTGCCAGCAGTCCAACTAGCGGGGCCCCAGATACGCAGTATTTT.